These T cell receptor beta chains were read from a single sample in a study of monozygotic twins with cystic fibrosis. Method: immunoSEQ multiplex PCR; TCRdb's copy keeps in-frame clones and lacks some. The data contain approximately 36,000 clones, around 90% of them singletons. The specimen was blood. These receptors were collected from a boy aged 2 to 10 with cystic fibrosis. CDR3s include the opening cysteine and the closing phenylalanine or tryptophan. The D gene is left open where the match is weak. Clone sizes are given selectively: once, few, many, or a class where the clone is expanded.

clone_size: -
cdr3_length: 18
j_call: TRBJ2-7
v_call: TRBV12-5
d_call: TRBD2
cdr3_aa: CASGFPTGTSEPGREQYF
cdr3_nt: TGTGCTAGTGGTTTCCCTACCGGGACTAGCGAGCCGGGAAGAGAGCAGTACTTC

clone_size: few
cdr3_length: 18
j_call: TRBJ2-1
v_call: TRBV4-2
d_call: TRBD2
cdr3_aa: CASSQDPHTSGGDNEQFF
cdr3_nt: TGTGCCAGCAGCCAAGATCCCCACACTAGCGGGGGGGACAATGAGCAGTTCTTC

clone_size: -
cdr3_length: 14
j_call: TRBJ1-5
v_call: TRBV6-5
d_call: -
cdr3_aa: CASSLTTESQPQHF
cdr3_nt: TGTGCCAGCAGTCTTACCACGGAAAGTCAGCCCCAGCATTTT

clone_size: -
cdr3_length: 15
j_call: TRBJ2-1
v_call: TRBV27
d_call: -
cdr3_aa: CASSGLANRYNEQFF
cdr3_nt: TGTGCCAGCAGTGGTCTGGCAAACCGATACAATGAGCAGTTCTTC

clone_size: -
cdr3_length: 11
j_call: TRBJ1-2
v_call: TRBV20-1
d_call: -
cdr3_aa: CSASRSYGYTF
cdr3_nt: TGCAGTGCTTCCCGGTCCTATGGCTACACCTTC

clone_size: -
cdr3_length: 11
j_call: TRBJ2-1
v_call: TRBV11-2
d_call: -
cdr3_aa: CASSLVAEQFF
cdr3_nt: TGTGCCAGCAGCTTAGTCGCTGAGCAGTTCTTC

clone_size: -
cdr3_length: 15
j_call: TRBJ1-4
v_call: TRBV19
d_call: -
cdr3_aa: CASSSRSSTNEKLFF
cdr3_nt: TGTGCCAGTAGTTCTCGGAGCTCTACTAATGAAAAACTGTTTTTT

clone_size: -
cdr3_length: 17
j_call: TRBJ1-5
v_call: TRBV4-2
d_call: -
cdr3_aa: CASSQEEGQPSNQPQHF
cdr3_nt: TGTGCCAGCAGCCAAGAGGAAGGACAGCCAAGCAATCAGCCCCAGCATTTT

clone_size: -
cdr3_length: 13
j_call: TRBJ2-2
v_call: TRBV9
d_call: -
cdr3_aa: CASSVSVTGELFF
cdr3_nt: TGTGCCAGCAGCGTATCGGTCACCGGGGAGCTGTTTTTT

clone_size: -
cdr3_length: 14
j_call: TRBJ1-4
v_call: TRBV7-9
d_call: -
cdr3_aa: CASSYDLSGEKLFF
cdr3_nt: TGTGCCAGCAGCTACGACCTATCTGGTGAAAAACTGTTTTTT

clone_size: -
cdr3_length: 14
j_call: TRBJ2-3
v_call: TRBV7-7
d_call: -
cdr3_aa: CASSLTGGTDTQYF
cdr3_nt: TGTGCCAGCAGCCTCACTGGGGGCACAGATACGCAGTATTTT

clone_size: once
cdr3_length: 13
j_call: TRBJ1-1
v_call: TRBV4-1
d_call: -
cdr3_aa: CASSNALDTEAFF
cdr3_nt: TGCGCCAGCAGCAACGCCCTGGACACTGAAGCTTTCTTT

clone_size: -
cdr3_length: 14
j_call: TRBJ2-7
v_call: TRBV11-3
d_call: -
cdr3_aa: CASSGGIPSYEQYF
cdr3_nt: TGTGCCAGCAGCGGGGGCATTCCCTCCTACGAGCAGTACTTC

clone_size: -
cdr3_length: 15
j_call: TRBJ1-5
v_call: TRBV19
d_call: -
cdr3_aa: CASSMSGYSNQPQHF
cdr3_nt: TGTGCCAGTAGTATGAGTGGATATAGCAATCAGCCCCAGCATTTT

clone_size: few
cdr3_length: 16
j_call: TRBJ2-7
v_call: TRBV2
d_call: -
cdr3_aa: CASSALNREPTYEQYF
cdr3_nt: TGTGCCAGCAGCGCACTGAACAGGGAACCAACATACGAGCAGTACTTC

clone_size: once
cdr3_length: 12
j_call: TRBJ1-5
v_call: TRBV11-3
d_call: -
cdr3_aa: CASSPGAGPQHF
cdr3_nt: TGTGCCAGCAGCCCCGGGGCTGGGCCCCAGCATTTT

clone_size: -
cdr3_length: 15
j_call: TRBJ1-4
v_call: TRBV15
d_call: -
cdr3_aa: CATSRGGSTNEKLFF
cdr3_nt: TGTGCCACCAGCAGAGGGGGTTCAACTAATGAAAAACTGTTTTTT

clone_size: once
cdr3_length: 13
j_call: TRBJ1-2
v_call: TRBV19
d_call: -
cdr3_aa: CASSAGRNYGYTF
cdr3_nt: TGTGCCAGTAGCGCAGGGAGAAACTATGGCTACACCTTC

clone_size: -
cdr3_length: 16
j_call: TRBJ2-7
v_call: TRBV7-9
d_call: -
cdr3_aa: CASSFPPGNRHHEQYF
cdr3_nt: TGTGCCAGCAGCTTCCCTCCAGGGAATCGTCACCACGAGCAGTACTTC

clone_size: -
cdr3_length: 14
j_call: TRBJ2-5
v_call: TRBV28
d_call: -
cdr3_aa: CASSSPGQQETQYF
cdr3_nt: TGTGCCAGCAGTTCACCGGGACAACAAGAGACCCAGTACTTC

clone_size: few
cdr3_length: 12
j_call: TRBJ2-7
v_call: TRBV2
d_call: -
cdr3_aa: CASSEAGYEQYF
cdr3_nt: TGTGCCAGCAGTGAAGCCGGCTACGAGCAGTACTTC

clone_size: -
cdr3_length: 16
j_call: TRBJ2-3
v_call: TRBV9
d_call: TRBD1
cdr3_aa: CASSDRGQGFPDTQYF
cdr3_nt: TGTGCCAGCAGTGACCGGGGACAGGGGTTTCCAGATACGCAGTATTTT

clone_size: -
cdr3_length: 14
j_call: TRBJ1-1
v_call: TRBV12-5
d_call: -
cdr3_aa: CASGLAGSGTEAFF
cdr3_nt: TGTGCTAGTGGTTTGGCGGGGTCGGGCACTGAAGCTTTCTTT

clone_size: -
cdr3_length: 11
j_call: TRBJ2-7
v_call: TRBV20-1
d_call: -
cdr3_aa: CSARAGYEQYF
cdr3_nt: TGCAGTGCCAGGGCTGGCTACGAGCAGTACTTC

clone_size: -
cdr3_length: 13
j_call: TRBJ1-1
v_call: TRBV19
d_call: -
cdr3_aa: CASSSDGYTEAFF
cdr3_nt: TGTGCCAGTAGTTCGGACGGATACACTGAAGCTTTCTTT

clone_size: -
cdr3_length: 14
j_call: TRBJ1-2
v_call: TRBV2
d_call: -
cdr3_aa: CASSEQLTNYGYTF
cdr3_nt: TGTGCCAGCAGTGAACAGCTAACTAACTATGGCTACACCTTC

clone_size: -
cdr3_length: 12
j_call: TRBJ1-5
v_call: TRBV5-4
d_call: -
cdr3_aa: CASDCSNQPQHF
cdr3_nt: TGTGCCAGCGACTGCAGTAATCAGCCCCAGCATTTT

clone_size: -
cdr3_length: 13
j_call: TRBJ2-5
v_call: TRBV5-4
d_call: -
cdr3_aa: CASSFSSQETQYF
cdr3_nt: TGTGCCAGCAGCTTTTCCAGCCAAGAGACCCAGTACTTC

clone_size: -
cdr3_length: 14
j_call: TRBJ1-5
v_call: TRBV5-6
d_call: -
cdr3_aa: CASSSQGPNQPQHF
cdr3_nt: TGTGCCAGCAGCTCACAGGGACCCAATCAGCCCCAGCATTTT

clone_size: -
cdr3_length: 13
j_call: TRBJ1-1
v_call: TRBV27
d_call: -
cdr3_aa: CASTDDRNTEAFF
cdr3_nt: TGTGCCAGCACCGATGACAGGAACACTGAAGCTTTCTTT

clone_size: -
cdr3_length: 15
j_call: TRBJ2-3
v_call: TRBV9
d_call: TRBD1
cdr3_aa: CASSDRQGVTDTQYF
cdr3_nt: TGTGCCAGCAGCGATAGACAGGGGGTGACAGATACGCAGTATTTT

clone_size: -
cdr3_length: 16
j_call: TRBJ2-7
v_call: TRBV4-3
d_call: -
cdr3_aa: CASSQDQGGLAYEQYF
cdr3_nt: TGCGCCAGCAGCCAAGATCAGGGTGGACTGGCCTACGAGCAGTACTTC

clone_size: -
cdr3_length: 14
j_call: TRBJ1-4
v_call: TRBV7-8
d_call: -
cdr3_aa: CASSLGATNEKLFF
cdr3_nt: TGTGCCAGCAGCTTAGGGGCAACTAATGAAAAACTGTTTTTT

clone_size: -
cdr3_length: 18
j_call: TRBJ2-7
v_call: TRBV5-4
d_call: -
cdr3_aa: CASSLAPWGHDSAYEQYF
cdr3_nt: TGTGCCAGCAGCTTGGCCCCCTGGGGGCACGACTCAGCCTACGAGCAGTACTTC

clone_size: -
cdr3_length: 13
j_call: TRBJ2-5
v_call: TRBV7-9
d_call: -
cdr3_aa: CASSLENQETQYF
cdr3_nt: TGTGCCAGCAGCTTAGAAAACCAAGAGACCCAGTACTTC

clone_size: once
cdr3_length: 14
j_call: TRBJ1-5
v_call: TRBV6-5
d_call: TRBD1
cdr3_aa: CASSPGTAPEPQHF
cdr3_nt: TGTGCCAGCAGCCCCGGGACAGCCCCAGAACCCCAGCATTTT

clone_size: -
cdr3_length: 15
j_call: TRBJ2-7
v_call: TRBV7-9
d_call: -
cdr3_aa: CASSLAQAISYEQYF
cdr3_nt: TGTGCCAGCAGCTTAGCACAGGCCATCTCCTACGAGCAGTACTTC

clone_size: -
cdr3_length: 14
j_call: TRBJ1-1
v_call: TRBV11-1
d_call: -
cdr3_aa: CASSLVSLNTEAFF
cdr3_nt: TGTGCCAGCAGCTTAGTGTCTCTGAACACTGAAGCTTTCTTT

clone_size: -
cdr3_length: 13
j_call: TRBJ2-7
v_call: TRBV19
d_call: TRBD1
cdr3_aa: CASSTRDSYEQYF
cdr3_nt: TGTGCCAGTAGTACCCGGGACAGCTACGAGCAGTACTTC

clone_size: -
cdr3_length: 15
j_call: TRBJ1-4
v_call: TRBV7-8
d_call: -
cdr3_aa: CASSSRETTNEKLFF
cdr3_nt: TGTGCCAGCAGCTCGAGGGAGACAACTAATGAAAAACTGTTTTTT

clone_size: -
cdr3_length: 15
j_call: TRBJ1-2
v_call: TRBV13
d_call: -
cdr3_aa: CASSLKDGSNYGYTF
cdr3_nt: TGTGCCAGCAGCTTAAAAGACGGATCGAACTATGGCTACACCTTC

clone_size: -
cdr3_length: 12
j_call: TRBJ2-5
v_call: TRBV11-2
d_call: -
cdr3_aa: CASSSRQETQYF
cdr3_nt: TGTGCCAGCAGCTCTAGACAAGAGACCCAGTACTTC

clone_size: -
cdr3_length: 16
j_call: TRBJ2-5
v_call: TRBV4-1
d_call: -
cdr3_aa: CASSQDRPTDRETQYF
cdr3_nt: TGCGCCAGCAGCCAAGATCGACCGACGGACCGAGAGACCCAGTACTTC

clone_size: once
cdr3_length: 15
j_call: TRBJ1-2
v_call: TRBV9
d_call: TRBD1
cdr3_aa: CASSVGTDLNYGYTF
cdr3_nt: TGTGCCAGCAGCGTTGGGACAGACCTAAACTATGGCTACACCTTC

clone_size: -
cdr3_length: 15
j_call: TRBJ1-2
v_call: TRBV19
d_call: -
cdr3_aa: CASSPTHAISRGYTF
cdr3_nt: TGTGCCAGTAGTCCAACACACGCAATTAGCCGTGGCTACACCTTC

clone_size: -
cdr3_length: 16
j_call: TRBJ2-6
v_call: TRBV19
d_call: -
cdr3_aa: CASSLQSLSGANVLTF
cdr3_nt: TGTGCCAGTAGTTTACAGTCCCTCTCTGGGGCCAACGTCCTGACTTTC

clone_size: -
cdr3_length: 13
j_call: TRBJ2-1
v_call: TRBV7-9
d_call: -
cdr3_aa: CASSFPGIYEQFF
cdr3_nt: TGTGCCAGCAGCTTCCCAGGGATCTATGAGCAGTTCTTC

clone_size: -
cdr3_length: 17
j_call: TRBJ2-2
v_call: TRBV5-4
d_call: TRBD1
cdr3_aa: CASSSTPGQGATGELFF
cdr3_nt: TGTGCCAGCAGCTCCACGCCGGGACAGGGGGCCACCGGGGAGCTGTTTTTT

clone_size: -
cdr3_length: 11
j_call: TRBJ2-7
v_call: TRBV13
d_call: -
cdr3_aa: CASSDISEQYF
cdr3_nt: TGTGCCAGCAGCGATATCTCCGAGCAGTACTTC

clone_size: -
cdr3_length: 15
j_call: TRBJ1-2
v_call: TRBV2
d_call: -
cdr3_aa: CASSRTGTDSYGYTF
cdr3_nt: TGTGCCAGCAGTCGTACCGGGACCGATTCCTATGGCTACACCTTC

clone_size: -
cdr3_length: 16
j_call: TRBJ1-1
v_call: TRBV2
d_call: -
cdr3_aa: CASSVSQLGLNTEAFF
cdr3_nt: TGTGCCAGCAGTGTAAGCCAATTAGGTCTGAACACTGAAGCTTTCTTT

clone_size: once
cdr3_length: 14
j_call: TRBJ1-1
v_call: TRBV5-1
d_call: -
cdr3_aa: CASSLTRLNTEAFF
cdr3_nt: TGCGCCAGCAGCTTGACCCGGTTGAACACTGAAGCTTTCTTT

clone_size: -
cdr3_length: 13
j_call: TRBJ1-3
v_call: TRBV19
d_call: -
cdr3_aa: CASSMLPGNTIYF
cdr3_nt: TGTGCCAGTAGTATGTTACCCGGAAACACCATATATTTT

clone_size: -
cdr3_length: 14
j_call: TRBJ1-2
v_call: TRBV25-1
d_call: -
cdr3_aa: CASSESGKGYGYTF
cdr3_nt: TGTGCCAGCAGTGAATCAGGAAAGGGGTATGGCTACACCTTC

clone_size: once
cdr3_length: 14
j_call: TRBJ1-4
v_call: TRBV7-4
d_call: -
cdr3_aa: CASETRGWDEKLFF
cdr3_nt: TGTGCCAGCGAAACGCGGGGATGGGATGAAAAACTGTTTTTT